This entry lists 22 T cell receptor beta chains sequenced from one sample in a study of cytomegalovirus exposure and HLA in healthy donors. Assay: immunoSEQ multiplex PCR; the TCRdb copy retains only in-frame clones and omits some. The repertoire holds around 120,000 clones, with around 88% as singletons. The sequencing input was PBMCs. The receptor set was obtained from a man between 18 and 35 years old in good health and CMV-seronegative.

J is TRBJ1-1 and V is TRBV28; D gene unclear. V lost 3 bases, J lost 1 base, and 6 bases lay in between. The CDR3 contains 13 residues. Germline CDR1 is MDHEN and CDR2 is SYDVKM. The CDR3 is CASSFEGNTEAFF. As DNA, the CDR3 is TGTGCCAGCAGTTTCGAGGGGAACACTGAAGCTTTCTTT.

The V and J genes are TRBV5-1 and TRBJ2-7; weak D call: TRBD1 (5 bases). The V and J ends lost 7 bases and 0 bases respectively, with 17 bases between them. CDR1 and CDR2 from the germline V gene are SGHRS and YFSETQ. The CDR3 totals 15 residues. The CDR3 spells CASRYNDRNSYEQYF. CDR3 coding DNA: TGCGCCAGCCGTTATAACGACAGAAACTCCTACGAGCAGTACTTC. Looking up the rest from reference TRBV5-1 and TRBJ2-7 gives the full variable domain: KAGVTQTPRYLIKTRGQQVTLSCSPISGHRSVSWYQQTPGQGLQFLFEYFSETQRNKGNFPGRFSGRQFSNSRSEMNVSTLELGDSALYLCASRYNDRNSYEQYFGPGTRLTVT.

The V and J genes are TRBV9 and TRBJ2-2, with 8 bases identical to TRBD2. CDR3 size: 16 residues. Trimming removed 0 bases from V and 3 bases from J; junction bases left unmatched: 4. Germline loops: CDR1 SGDLS, CDR2 YYNGEE. The CDR3 nucleotides read TGTGCCAGCAGCGTAGGAGCGGGAGTCGACACCGGGGAGCTGTTTTTT. Translation: CASSVGAGVDTGELFF. Complete variable domain (other parts from reference TRBV9 and TRBJ2-2): DSGVTQTPKHLITATGQRVTLRCSPRSGDLSVYWYQQSLDQGLQFLIQYYNGEERAKGNILERFSAQQFPDLHSELNLSSLELGDSALYFCASSVGAGVDTGELFFGEGSRLTVL.

The CDR3, as DNA: TGCAGCGTTGAAGGGACAGGGACACCCTTGAGGTACAATGAGCAGTTCTTC. Residues: CSVEGTGTPLRYNEQFF. This sequence joins TRBV29-1 and TRBJ2-1, with 8 bases matching TRBD1. The CDR3 runs to 17 residues. V was pared by 1 base and J by 4 bases, with 12 bases of the junction left unmatched. Germline values: CDR1 SQVTM, CDR2 ANQGSEA.

This clone was recorded once. The chain joins TRBV30 to TRBJ1-2; 7 bases are a match to TRBD1. The V gene end was trimmed by 5 bases and the J gene end by 8 bases; junction bases not matched to a gene: 8. This CDR3 contains 12 residues. Germline-derived CDR1 and CDR2 are GTSNPN and SVGIG (reference sequence). CDR3 residues: CAWAGQSLGYTF. CDR3 bases: TGTGCCTGGGCGGGACAGTCGCTCGGCTACACCTTC.

The J gene is TRBJ1-3, the V gene TRBV4-1; no reliable D call. V was trimmed by 1 base and J by 1 base, leaving 8 bases between them. The CDR3 loop spans 15 amino acids. The germline gives CDR1 MGHRA, CDR2 YSYEKL. In DNA, the CDR3 is TGCGCCAGCAGCCAAGTATGGACTTCTGGAAACACCATATATTTT. Protein sequence: CASSQVWTSGNTIYF.

CDR3 coding DNA: TGTGCCAGCTCCCCGATCGGGCTCCGCGGGAATGAGCAGTTCTTC. Translation gives CASSPIGLRGNEQFF. V and J are TRBV11-3 and TRBJ2-1, with D possibly matching TRBD2 (5 bases). The CDR3 has 15 residues. Trimming removed 8 bases from V and 7 bases from J, with 21 bases in between. Germline V gene data show CDR1 as SGHNT and CDR2 as YENEEA.

In this sample, this clone turned up once. This chain connects TRBV7-6 to TRBJ2-7; the D gene is possibly TRBD2 (5 bases). The ends were cut back, 4 bases at V and 3 bases at J, with 16 bases in the middle. Per the germline V gene, CDR1 is SGHVS and CDR2 is FNYEAQ. The CDR3 contains 15 residues. The CDR3 bases are TGTGCCAGCAGCTCACTCTCGGACGGGAACTACGAGCAGTACTTC. Translation gives CASSSLSDGNYEQYF.

This clone was observed a single time. J is TRBJ2-5 and V is TRBV7-9; TRBD1 matches 8 bases. Germline assignment: CDR1 SEHNR and CDR2 FQNEAQ (reference sequence). The V and J ends lost 3 bases and 1 base, in that order; junction bases with no gene match: 7. The CDR3 has 16 residues. CDR3 in DNA: TGTGCCAGCAGCTTTACCCTCGGACAGGGCCAAGAGACCCAGTACTTC. Translation: CASSFTLGQGQETQYF.

The J gene is TRBJ2-7, the V gene TRBV28; 9 bases align to TRBD2. Germline loops: CDR1 MDHEN, CDR2 SYDVKM. The CDR3 length is 16 residues. With 6 bases clipped from V and 4 bases from J, the junction kept 13 bases outside the gene matches. CDR3 nucleotide sequence: TGTGCCAGCAGCCAAGGGGGTAGCGGGAGAGGGTACGAGCAGTACTTC. It yields the protein CASSQGGSGRGYEQYF.

The CDR3 reads CASSPTSGSTDTQYF. The CDR3 DNA reads as TGTGCCAGCAGCCCGACTAGCGGGAGCACAGATACGCAGTATTTT. The genes are TRBV11-3 and TRBJ2-3; 10 bases align to TRBD2. The CDR3 has 15 residues. Germline loops: CDR1 SGHNT, CDR2 YENEEA. The junction had 2 bases not matched to a gene; V was cut back by 5 bases and J by 0 bases.

This clone appeared a few times. The V and J genes are TRBV30 and TRBJ1-6; no reliable D call. Germline CDR1 is GTSNPN and CDR2 is SVGIG (reference sequence). The V end was cut by 1 base, the J end by 9 bases, with 13 bases between. The length of the CDR3 is 14 residues. CDR3 sequence: CAWSEFGLGSPLHF. The CDR3 bases are TGTGCCTGGAGTGAATTCGGGTTGGGTTCACCCCTCCACTTT.

V is TRBV28 and J is TRBJ1-1; a weak D match, TRBD1 (6 bases). CDR1 and CDR2 from the germline V gene are MDHEN and SYDVKM. Trimming shortened V by 8 bases and J by 7 bases, and 14 bases separated the two germline ends. The CDR3 covers 12 residues. The DNA of the CDR3 is TGTGCCAGCTCCCTGGGAGGGGGTGAAGCTTTCTTT. This sequence encodes CASSLGGGEAFF.

The chain has TRBV19 and TRBJ1-4; D not certain. Germline-derived CDR1 and CDR2 are LNHDA and SQIVND (reference sequence). V was cut by 6 bases and J by 5 bases, with 13 bases left in between. CDR3 length: 14 residues. CDR3 in DNA: TGTGCCAGTAGCCGGGAAGAGCCCAATGAAAAACTGTTTTTT. Its protein product is CASSREEPNEKLFF.

The chain joins TRBV23-1 to TRBJ2-1, with 9 bases lining up with TRBD1. TRBV23-1 is assigned to the ORF class and has an uncertain function. V shed 0 bases and J 10 bases; nucleotides not matched to a gene: 22. This CDR3 contains 20 residues. CDR3 residues: CASSQSRPLLQGAFRVEQFF. The DNA for the CDR3 is TGCGCCAGCAGTCAATCGAGGCCGTTACTACAGGGGGCCTTCAGGGTGGAGCAGTTCTTC.

The CDR3 sequence: CASRTGVNGGELFF. The CDR3 DNA reads TGTGCCAGCAGGACAGGGGTCAATGGCGGGGAGCTGTTTTTT. This chain links TRBV28 with TRBJ2-2; TRBD1 matches at 8 bases. This CDR3 region has 14 residues. V lost 6 bases and J lost 7; bases outside the gene matches: 7. Germline values: CDR1 MDHEN, CDR2 SYDVKM.

The chain links TRBV28 to TRBJ1-6; the D is unclear. V was trimmed by 3 bases and J by 10 bases, leaving 16 bases between them. The CDR3 totals 15 residues. Germline lookup yields CDR1 MDHEN and CDR2 SYDVKM. CDR3 DNA sequence: TGTGCCAGCAGTTTGATCACTTGGACGGGATCACCCCTCCACTTT. The encoded protein is CASSLITWTGSPLHF.

The chain carries TRBV2 and TRBJ1-2; 8 positions match TRBD1. V was pared by 6 bases and J by 4 bases, with 10 bases of the junction left unmatched. The germline V gene encodes CDR1 SNHLY and CDR2 FYNNEI. There are 15 residues in the CDR3. The CDR3: CASSLQDRGGYGYTF. In DNA form, the CDR3 reads TGTGCCAGCAGCCTTCAAGACAGGGGCGGCTATGGCTACACCTTC.

The CDR3 loop reads CASSPDSYNSPLHF. The CDR3 nucleotides read TGTGCCAGCAGCCCGGACAGCTATAATTCACCCCTCCACTTT. The chain carries TRBV7-9 and TRBJ1-6, with a weak D call TRBD1 (6 bases). Trimming removed 5 bases at V and 3 bases at J, with 8 bases between. CDR1 SEHNR and CDR2 FQNEAQ come from the germline V gene (reference sequence). The CDR3 has 14 residues.

Only one count was recorded for this clone. The chain joins TRBV5-1 to TRBJ2-3; TRBD2 matches at 11 bases. V lost 3 bases to trimming and J lost 5 bases; unmatched junction nucleotides: 11. The CDR3 is 17 residues long. Looked up from germline, CDR1 is SGHRS and CDR2 is YFSETQ. CDR3 region: CASSYLSSGGAGDTQYF. DNA of the CDR3: TGCGCCAGCAGCTACCTTAGTAGCGGGGGGGCGGGAGATACGCAGTATTTT.

This rearrangement joins TRBV13 to TRBJ2-3; 9 bases fit TRBD1. Germline loops: CDR1 PRHDT, CDR2 FYEKMQ (reference sequence). V trimming: 1 base; J trimming: 2 bases; junction bases outside the gene matches: 10. The CDR3 consists of 18 residues. The CDR3 region is CASSLAGTGFPVTDTQYF. The CDR3 bases are TGTGCCAGCAGCTTAGCCGGGACAGGGTTCCCCGTCACAGATACGCAGTATTTT.

This clone came up once. The chain combines TRBV2 with TRBJ1-4; tentatively, D is TRBD1 (6 bases). The CDR3 spans 15 residues. The germline gives CDR1 SNHLY, CDR2 FYNNEI. V shed 8 bases and J shed 0 bases, with 13 bases lying between them. The CDR3 region is CASAGTLATNEKLFF. The CDR3 bases are TGTGCCAGCGCAGGGACACTTGCAACTAATGAAAAACTGTTTTTT.